Described below is a single T cell receptor (beta chain) sequence and its context. Its antigen is unknown. Per-nucleotide qualities are absent, and no much larger clonotype sits a single base away. The library was obtained by multiplex PCR. Instrument used: Illumina HiSeq 4000. iRepertoire HTBI primers and Arm-PCR amplification of CDR3 regions were used to construct TCR beta libraries. Before sequencing, the PCR products went through gel purification. The source study handled its data this way. Gene usage analysis of CDR3 amino acid clonotypes relied on the roughly 60 TRBV and around 13 TRBJ segments identified across samples. COPE and FqMerger were used to merge the filtered high-quality paired reads into contigs. BLAST was used to align contigs to the IMGT TRBV, TRBD and TRBJ reference genes, and CDR3 was defined following IMGT. Highly expanded clones were defined as clonotypes with a frequency above 0.1%. Shannon entropy served as the measure of repertoire diversity, while the Gini coefficient captured V-J evenness. A clonotype was considered public if more than one individual shared it. Starting from the raw public reads, TCRdb applied fastp trimming at Q25, assembled clones with MiXCR and retained in-frame beta chains. Entries that share a CDR3 protein sequence are merged under the most common genes and DNA. The V and J calls, along with clone size, are taken from TCRdb and not from the paper's own processing. Within this sample are 350,000 to 450,000 distinct CDR3 sequences, with around 20% of them counted one time only. Less than 25% of the sample is taken by the ten largest.

The source of the sample is a study of regulatory T cells in long-lasting Graves disease (dated by TCRdb to the early 2020s). Looking at the study overall: Persistent Graves' disease meant more than 5 years of antithyroid drug treatment with TSH receptor autoantibodies that stayed positive. Peripheral blood TCR sequencing and RNA sequencing compared persistent Graves' disease patients with newly diagnosed Graves' disease patients. The study took place in China and was registered as a clinical trial. TCR sequencing covered around 13 persistent and 20 or so newly diagnosed Graves' disease patients, some 33 samples in total. In the clinical cohort, patients with persistent Graves' disease had used antithyroid drugs for an average of around 10 years.

Trimming costs V 5 bases and J 0 bases, and their ends lie 17 bases apart. The CDR3 spans 17 residues, from the cysteine through the phenylalanine. The CDR3 DNA has 51 bases and is translated from base 1. The germline V gene gives CDR1 as MDHEN and CDR2 as SYDVKM. In light of the paper, this sample's time point label describes: persistent/refractory GD, antithyroid drugs over 5 years with positive TRAb. For both TCR sequencing and RNA sequencing, RNA was extracted from PBMCs using TRIzol. The diagnosis of Graves' disease followed American Thyroid Association guidelines. Patients were recruited from an endocrinology department in Xi'an, China. Each patient gave around 9 milliliters of peripheral blood, collected in an EDTA anticoagulant tube. Ficoll Paque Plus density gradient separation was used to isolate PBMCs, and no further T cell sorting was performed. An Agilent 2100 Bioanalyzer and agarose gel were used to check RNA quality, and a NanoDrop 2000 was used to measure RNA concentration.

Paper-wide results and their limitations: Sequencing and analysis were restricted to the TCR beta chain. The authors acknowledged the small sample size as a limitation that may reduce accuracy. A larger number of public clonotypes was shared among persistent patients (more than 2,500) than among newly diagnosed patients (more than 850). The study examined only peripheral blood because the primary lesion, thyroid tissue, could not be accessed. TRBV28, TRBJ1-2 and TRBJ2-5 were preferentially used in persistent disease, while TRBV20-1 and TRBJ2-1 were favored in newly diagnosed disease. Compared with newly diagnosed patients, persistent Graves' disease patients had lower TCR Shannon entropy and fewer highly expanded clones, which suggests clonal expansion.

This TCR derives from a female donor with Graves disease. Recombination connected TRBV28 to TRBJ2-1; the D gene assignment is ambiguous. The material was peripheral blood mononuclear cells (PBMCs), obtained when the disease was refractory, from a patient treated with antithyroid drugs. The nucleotides are TGTGCCAGCAGTCCGCTAATGTTTCGAGCCTCCTACAATGAGCAGTTCTTC. This translates into CASSPLMFRASYNEQFF. Beyond the CDR3, the reference TRBV28 and TRBJ2-1 genes provide the residues; the full variable domain reads: DVKVTQSSRYLVKRTGEKVFLECVQDMDHENMFWYRQDPGLGLRLIYFSYDVKMKEKGDIPEGYSVSREKKERFSLILESASTNQTSMYLCASSPLMFRASYNEQFFGPGTRLTVL.